The following is a T cell receptor (beta chain) sequence with its context. This CDR3 is 13 amino acids long. V lost 3 bases, J lost 6 bases, and 12 bases lay in between. The germline CDR1 and CDR2 sequences are SGHVS and FNYEAQ. Only in-frame clones appear in the TCRdb table, and some are missing; sequencing was by immunoSEQ multiplex PCR. Of 150,000 to 160,000 clones listed, over 75% were seen once; the top ten hold approximately 15%. The source of the sample is a study of blood T cell repertoires in COVID-19. Study summary: Sources were T cells, B-cell-depleted T cells, or PBMCs; the material itself was cDNA or gDNA.

The chain uses TRBV7-6 and TRBJ2-7; no clear D. The sequence was collected from a woman aged 35 to 49 with acute or convalescent COVID-19. Sample: peripheral blood. In DNA form, the CDR3 reads TGTGCCAGCAGCTTCTCCCCCGCGCGCGAGCAGTACTTC. Amino acids: CASSFSPAREQYF.